This T cell receptor beta chain was captured by sequencing in a study of blood T cell repertoires in COVID-19. The CDR3 spans 15 residues. The ends were cut back, 6 bases at V and 3 bases at J, with 18 bases in the middle. Germline CDR1 and CDR2: SGHRS and YFSETQ. Profiling relied on immunoSEQ multiplex PCR, and the TCRdb table lists in-frame clones only, not all of them. The sample carries nearly 35,000 clones, about 78% recorded once. The TCR originated in a woman in her sixties or seventies with acute or convalescent COVID-19. Sequencing was carried out using peripheral blood. The chain is built from TRBV5-1 and TRBJ1-1; D gene unclear. This CDR3 reads CASKPNGVWDTEAFF. The CDR3 region has the DNA TGCGCCAGCAAACCTAACGGGGTCTGGGACACTGAAGCTTTCTTT.